This T cell receptor beta chain stems from a study of blood T cell repertoires in COVID-19. The CDR3 runs to 16 residues. Germline trimming cut 5 bases from V and 7 bases from J; bases unmatched to any gene: 16. Germline CDR1 reads SQVTM; CDR2 reads ANQGSEA. The assay was immunoSEQ multiplex PCR, and TCRdb's table has in-frame clones only and misses some. The data contain approximately 240,000 clones, roughly nine tenths of them seen just once; the ten biggest clones take up more than 3%. The sequence was collected from a woman younger than 30 in a cohort exposed to, infected with or recovered from COVID-19 (not recorded which). This chain connects TRBV29-1 to TRBJ1-2; 10 positions match TRBD1. Input material: PBMCs or T cells enriched from blood (not recorded which). The CDR3 region is CSVTNSGTGVRRGYTF. The CDR3 DNA sequence: TGCAGCGTTACCAACTCCGGGACAGGGGTGAGGCGTGGCTACACCTTC. The full variable domain, rest sourced from reference TRBV29-1 and TRBJ1-2, is SAVISQKPSRDICQRGTSLTIQCQVDSQVTMMFWYRQQPGQSLTLIATANQGSEATYESGFVIDKFPISRPNLTFSTLTVSNMSPEDSSIYLCSVTNSGTGVRRGYTFGSGTRLTVV.